These 30 T cell receptor beta chains were all obtained from the same sample, sequenced in a study of T-cell reconstitution after alpha-beta-depleted transplantation in children. Preparation of the TCRbeta library was carried out with unique molecular identifiers. TCRdb ran MiXCR on the PCR reads and lists one entry per CDR3 protein. This sample carries over 85,000 distinct CDR3 sequences, roughly 7.2% of them seen once, and the ten largest clones take around 15%. The sample in question was PBMCs, obtained before TCRalphabeta/CD19-depleted stem cell transplant. These receptors were collected from a boy aged 2 to 10 with acute lymphoblastic leukemia, due to receive a stem cell transplant.

This clonotype was picked up many times. The V and J genes are TRBV7-6 and TRBJ1-4; no clear D. Trimming pared 5 bases from V and 7 bases from J, leaving 14 bases between. This CDR3 is 14 amino acids long. In germline, CDR1 is SGHVS, CDR2 FNYEAQ. The CDR3 DNA reads TGTGCCAGCAGCGTTGGAATATGGAGTGAAAAACTGTTTTTT. This translates into CASSVGIWSEKLFF.

The chain combines TRBV20-1 with TRBJ1-2, with 9 bases fitting TRBD1. V lost 7 bases, J lost 0 bases, and 6 bases stayed unmatched. The CDR3 spans 14 residues. Germline V lookup: CDR1 DFQATT, CDR2 SNEGSKA (reference sequence). CDR3 sequence reads: CSGQGQGANYGYTF. In nucleotides, the CDR3 is TGCAGTGGCCAGGGACAGGGCGCTAACTATGGCTACACCTTC.

This clonotype was recorded many times. The CDR3 nucleotides read TGCAGTGCTAGGCAGGGGACTAGCGCCTACAATGAGCAGTTCTTC. Encoded protein: CSARQGTSAYNEQFF. The J gene is TRBJ2-1, the V gene TRBV20-1; 10 bases map to TRBD2. This CDR3 comprises 15 residues. Looked up from germline, CDR1 is DFQATT and CDR2 is SNEGSKA (reference sequence). The V segment lost 3 bases and the J segment 2 bases; nucleotides outside the gene matches: 4.

This clonotype was detected only a few times. The V call is TRBV11-2, the J call TRBJ2-2; D is unresolved. Per the germline V gene, CDR1 is SGHAT and CDR2 is FQNNGV. V lost 1 base and J lost 6, with 9 bases in between. The CDR3 runs 14 residues. CDR3 bases: TGTGCCAGCAGCTTAGTGTATCAACCCGGGGAGCTGTTTTTT. Protein: CASSLVYQPGELFF.

This clonotype was observed many times. V is TRBV28 and J is TRBJ2-7; 8 nucleotides match TRBD1. Germline V gene sequence: CDR1 MDHEN, CDR2 SYDVKM. J was trimmed by 4 bases and V by 4 bases; bases with no gene match: 3. This CDR3 is built from 13 residues. The chain's CDR3 is CASSSGQEYEQYF. The DNA for the CDR3 is TGTGCCAGCAGTTCGGGACAGGAATACGAGCAGTACTTC.

The table lists this clonotype with many counts. V is TRBV24-1 and J is TRBJ1-6; D is uncertain. The V end was cut by 1 base, the J end by 0 bases, with 9 bases between. Germline values: CDR1 KGHDR, CDR2 SFDVKD. The CDR3 is 17 residues long. In nucleotides, the CDR3 is TGTGCCACCAGTGATTTAGGAGGGAGCTCCTATAATTCACCCCTCCACTTT. This gives the protein CATSDLGGSSYNSPLHF.

This clonotype was seen many times. V and J are TRBV6-5 and TRBJ1-1; 7 bases agree with TRBD1. This CDR3 is built from 15 residues. Unmatched junction bases numbered 11, after V lost 2 bases and J lost 8 bases. Per germline, CDR1 MNHEY and CDR2 SVGAGI. CDR3: CASSYTSTGATEAFF. The CDR3 coding sequence is TGTGCCAGCAGTTACACCAGTACAGGGGCCACCGAAGCTTTCTTT.

The chain couples TRBV12-3 or TRBV12-4 to TRBJ2-7; TRBD1 agrees at 7 bases. CDR3 length: 12 residues. V shed 7 bases, J shed 5 bases, and the junction held 5 bases outside the gene matches. The CDR3 DNA reads as TGTGCCAGCAACCAGGGGGAGAACGAGCAGTACTTC. Its translation is CASNQGENEQYF.

This clonotype was observed at least ten times. The genes are TRBV20-1 and TRBJ1-1; possibly TRBD1 for D (5 bases). Trimming shortened V by 5 bases and J by 5 bases, and 12 bases separated the two germline ends. This CDR3 contains 12 residues. Germline V gene data show CDR1 as DFQATT and CDR2 as SNEGSKA (reference sequence). The CDR3 nucleotides are TGCAGTGCTTCACGACAGATGACTGAAGCTTTCTTT. Amino acids: CSASRQMTEAFF.

This clonotype was observed many times. The chain couples TRBV28 to TRBJ1-1, with no clear D. CDR1 and CDR2 (germline): MDHEN, SYDVKM. The CDR3 runs to 14 residues. The V end was cut by 6 bases, the J end by 1 base, with 12 bases between. The CDR3 loop reads CASSYRGGNTEAFF. Here the CDR3 DNA reads TGTGCCAGCAGCTACCGGGGTGGGAACACTGAAGCTTTCTTT.

This clonotype appeared many times. The chain employs TRBV6-2 or TRBV6-3 and TRBJ1-1; possibly TRBD1 for D (5 bases). This CDR3 contains 13 residues. With 7 bases removed from V and 1 base from J, the gap between germline ends came to 10 bases. Germline CDR1 and CDR2: MNHEY and SVGEGT. CDR3 loop: CASTSTENTEAFF. The CDR3, as DNA: TGTGCCAGCACCTCGACAGAGAACACTGAAGCTTTCTTT.

This clonotype was detected many times. The genes are TRBV12-3 or TRBV12-4 and TRBJ2-5; TRBD2 matches 14 bases. The ends lost 6 bases at V and 2 bases at J; junction bases unmatched: 2. CDR3 size: 15 residues. The CDR3 sequence is CASSRLAGGQETQYF. The CDR3 bases are TGTGCCAGCAGCAGACTAGCGGGGGGGCAAGAGACCCAGTACTTC.

The genes are TRBV6-1 and TRBJ1-6, with no clear D. This CDR3 is 18 amino acids long. Germline lookup yields CDR1 MNHNS and CDR2 SASEGT. V was clipped by 6 bases and J by 0 bases, with 18 bases between them. The CDR3 DNA reads TGTGCCAGCAGCATCTCGGATCCCGGAGGCTCCTATAATTCACCCCTCCACTTT. Encoded protein: CASSISDPGGSYNSPLHF.

J is TRBJ1-6 and V is TRBV7-2; D perhaps matches TRBD1 (6 bases). The CDR3 extends over 16 amino acids. Trimming shortened V by 0 bases and J by 13 bases, and 19 bases separated the two germline ends. Germline V CDR1 and CDR2: SGHTA, FQGNSA. CDR3 DNA: TGTGCCAGCAGCTTAGCGCAGGGGACGGGGGCTTCGCCCCTCCACTTT. This encodes CASSLAQGTGASPLHF.

This clonotype occurred a few times. This chain joins TRBV21-1 and TRBJ1-5; no check of the table's D call, TRBD1, against the DNA was made. TRBV21-1 is assigned pseudogene status. CDR3 length: 15 amino acids. CDR3 in amino acids: CASSNRVLPTQPQHF. CDR3 nucleotides: TGTGCCAGCAGCAACCGGGTCCTTCCCACACAGCCCCAGCATTTT.

This clonotype occurred many times. V usage is TRBV29-1 and J usage is TRBJ2-1, with D hard to call. V was trimmed by 2 bases and J by 4 bases, leaving 15 bases between them. This CDR3 is 15 amino acids long. Germline V CDR1 and CDR2: SQVTM, ANQGSEA. The CDR3 nucleotides are TGCAGCGTTGAAAAGACCCTCCCCATATACAATGAGCAGTTCTTC. Protein sequence: CSVEKTLPIYNEQFF.

Only a few counts were recorded for this clonotype. The chain uses TRBV7-2 and TRBJ2-3; no firm D call. This CDR3 contains 14 residues. With 5 bases removed from V and 2 bases from J, the gap between germline ends came to 11 bases. CDR1 and CDR2 from the germline V gene are SGHTA and FQGNSA. The CDR3 DNA reads as TGTGCCAGCAGCCCAACCTATAACACAGATACGCAGTATTTT. This translates into CASSPTYNTDTQYF.

This clonotype was detected a few times. The chain couples TRBV6-5 to TRBJ1-2; TRBD1 matches at 9 bases. The length of the CDR3 is 15 residues. Germline values: CDR1 MNHEY, CDR2 SVGAGI. Trimming took 4 bases from V and 6 from J; bases not matched to a gene: 9. CDR3 sequence: CASSSPDRGVDGYTF. DNA of the CDR3: TGTGCCAGCAGTTCCCCGGACAGGGGAGTTGATGGCTACACCTTC.

This clonotype was seen ten or more times. V gene TRBV12-3 or TRBV12-4 combines with J gene TRBJ2-1; D is perhaps TRBD1 or TRBD2 (6 bases each). Trimming stripped 3 bases from V and 4 bases from J, with 10 bases between. CDR3 length equals 14 residues. In DNA, the CDR3 is TGTGCCAGCAGTTTGGAGGGGGTGTACAATGAGCAGTTCTTC. It yields the protein CASSLEGVYNEQFF.

This clonotype occurred many times. This chain connects TRBV20-1 to TRBJ2-7, with TRBD1 as a possible D gene (6 bases). With 3 bases removed from V and 0 bases from J, the gap between germline ends came to 15 bases. Germline values: CDR1 DFQATT, CDR2 SNEGSKA (reference sequence). This CDR3 region has 15 residues. This CDR3 reads CSASPRGSDSYEQYF. CDR3 in DNA: TGCAGTGCTAGCCCCAGGGGATCAGACTCCTACGAGCAGTACTTC.

This clonotype was observed a handful of times. The chain joins TRBV2 to TRBJ2-7, with no clear D. The CDR3 extends over 15 amino acids. CDR1 SNHLY and CDR2 FYNNEI come from the germline V gene. Deletions cut 0 bases from V and 6 bases from J, with 15 bases between. CDR3 loop: CASSEALSGSGEQYF. The CDR3 bases are TGTGCCAGCAGTGAAGCGTTAAGTGGGTCGGGCGAGCAGTACTTC.

As regards this clonotype: A much bigger clone sits one base away, suggesting this may be a read error. The chain links TRBV20-1 to TRBJ2-1; D not resolved. In germline, CDR1 is DFQATT, CDR2 SNEGSKA (reference sequence). This CDR3 has 11 amino acids. Trimming shortened V by 1 base and J by 9 bases, and 7 bases separated the two germline ends. CDR3 in DNA: TGCAGTGCTAGAGGAGGCTCTGAGCAGTTCTTC. It is translated as CSARGGSEQFF.

The chain carries TRBV6-5 and TRBJ1-6; a weak D match, TRBD1 (6 bases). CDR1 and CDR2 (germline): MNHEY, SVGAGI. The length of the CDR3 is 17 residues. V lost 4 bases to trimming and J lost 4 bases, with 17 bases between them. The CDR3: CASSFGAGQVYNSPLHF. The DNA of the CDR3 is TGTGCCAGCAGTTTCGGGGCGGGACAAGTTTATAATTCACCCCTCCACTTT.

V and J are TRBV5-1 and TRBJ2-5; 13 nucleotides align to TRBD2. The J segment lost 1 base and the V segment lost 3 bases, leaving 6 bases of the junction unmatched. CDR1 is SGHRS and CDR2 is YFSETQ in the germline V gene. The CDR3 contains 17 residues. The DNA for the CDR3 is TGCGCCAGCAGCTGGTCGACTAGCGGGGGGACCCAAGAGACCCAGTACTTC. This translates into CASSWSTSGGTQETQYF.

This clonotype was observed many times. V is TRBV20-1 and J is TRBJ1-1; D perhaps matches TRBD1 (6 bases). The germline V and J ends were trimmed by 5 bases and 0 bases, with 10 bases remaining between them. Germline CDR1 reads DFQATT; CDR2 reads SNEGSKA (reference sequence). This CDR3 spans 13 amino acids. The CDR3 sequence: CSASGDLNTEAFF. CDR3 coding DNA: TGCAGTGCTTCAGGGGACCTGAACACTGAAGCTTTCTTT.

This clonotype was found a few times. The chain employs TRBV7-9 and TRBJ1-4, with D possibly TRBD1 on 6 matching bases. V dropped 3 bases and J dropped 11 bases, with 16 bases sitting between them. Germline loops: CDR1 SEHNR, CDR2 FQNEAQ (reference sequence). The length of the CDR3 is 14 residues. The CDR3 sequence: CASSLVGGPGKLFF. The CDR3 coding sequence is TGTGCCAGCAGCTTGGTAGGGGGGCCGGGGAAACTGTTTTTT.

The rearrangement links TRBV7-9 to TRBJ1-5, with 8 bases aligning to TRBD1. The CDR3 is 12 residues long. Germline V CDR1 and CDR2: SEHNR, FQNEAQ (reference sequence). V lost 5 bases to trimming and J lost 15 bases; unmatched junction nucleotides: 9. As DNA, the CDR3 is TGTGCCAGCAGCCCCGGGGGGACAGGACTGCATTTT. Amino acids: CASSPGGTGLHF.

The V call is TRBV27, the J call TRBJ1-2; D remains unclear. The CDR3 spans 14 residues. V was pared by 4 bases and J by 6 bases, with 15 bases between. The V gene's germline CDR1 is MNHEY and CDR2 SMNVEV (reference sequence). The CDR3 here is CASSSRALLNGYTF. The CDR3 DNA is TGTGCCAGCAGTTCCCGGGCCCTGTTAAATGGCTACACCTTC.

This clonotype was recorded at least ten times. The rearrangement joins TRBV5-1 to TRBJ2-5; no clear D. Germline V gene lookup returns CDR1 SGHRS and CDR2 YFSETQ. This CDR3 contains 11 residues. V was clipped by 6 bases and J by 1 base, with 4 bases between them. CDR3 protein: CASNTQETQYF. CDR3 DNA: TGCGCCAGCAACACCCAAGAGACCCAGTACTTC.

This clonotype was recorded many times. This chain connects TRBV20-1 to TRBJ2-1; 8 bases match TRBD2. Germline V CDR1 and CDR2: DFQATT, SNEGSKA (reference sequence). The CDR3 spans 16 residues. The ends lost 6 bases at V and 4 bases at J; junction bases unmatched: 14. DNA for the CDR3: TGCAGTGCACCCTCGGGGGGGCGCGGGAGGTACAATGAGCAGTTCTTC. Residues: CSAPSGGRGRYNEQFF.